This TCR beta chain was retrieved from a study of blood T cell repertoires in COVID-19. Study information: Sites in the United States, Italy and Spain provided acute and convalescent COVID-19 samples. Sample material is recorded as cDNA or gDNA derived from T cells, B-cell-depleted T cells, or PBMCs.

Among Cohort 3 donors, those recovered had two negative PCRs, clearance, or symptom resolution. Only in-frame clones appear in the TCRdb table, and some are missing; sequencing was by immunoSEQ multiplex PCR. The sample contains about 160,000 clones, under 90% of which appear only once. V was pared by 5 bases and J by 3 bases, with 17 bases between. This CDR3 contains 16 residues. CDR1 and CDR2 from the germline V gene are SEHNR and FQNEAQ (reference sequence). This sequence originates from an older woman who had recovered from COVID-19. The rearrangement joins TRBV7-9 to TRBJ2-1; the D gene is possibly TRBD2 (7 bases). The sequenced sample consisted of PBMCs or T cells enriched from blood (not recorded which). CDR3 region: CASSPRGGPYYNEQFF. The CDR3 DNA reads as TGTGCCAGCAGCCCAAGGGGGGGACCCTACTACAATGAGCAGTTCTTC.